The 20 T cell receptor beta chains in this list originate from one sample, sequenced in a study of T-cell memory formation after mild COVID-19. TCRdb used MiXCR to reprocess the 5' RACE reads, holding one entry per CDR3 protein. Counted here are over 10,000 distinct CDR3 sequences, about 14% occurring once; the ten biggest clones make up roughly 50%. The sample comprised PBMCs or a T cell subset sorted from them (not recorded which). The receptors originated from a man younger than 30 who had mild COVID-19 (a few samples of this study predate the infection). Cell type and time point are not known.

The rearrangement links TRBV3-1 to TRBJ2-3; 11 nucleotides align to TRBD2. J gave up 0 bases and V 1 base, and 6 bases lay outside the gene matches. The CDR3 extends over 18 amino acids. Germline V gene lookup returns CDR1 LGHDT and CDR2 YNNKEL (reference sequence). The CDR3 sequence is CASSQGPSGGSSTDTQYF. CDR3 nucleotides: TGTGCCAGCAGCCAAGGGCCTAGCGGGGGGAGTAGCACAGATACGCAGTATTTT.

This clonotype was recorded at least ten times. This chain joins TRBV4-3 and TRBJ2-1; 10 bases map to TRBD1. The CDR3 runs 16 residues. Germline V lookup: CDR1 LGHNA, CDR2 YSLEER. V lost 3 bases to trimming and J lost 7 bases; unmatched junction nucleotides: 9. CDR3 nucleotides: TGCGCCAGCAGCCAGGAGCTCGGGACAGGGGATAATGAGCAGTTCTTC. Protein: CASSQELGTGDNEQFF.

This clonotype was counted between two and nine times. The rearrangement uses TRBV2 and TRBJ1-3; D remains unclear. V was cut by 8 bases and J by 0 bases, with 14 bases left in between. The CDR3 is made up of 15 amino acids. Looked up from germline, CDR1 is SNHLY and CDR2 is FYNNEI. The CDR3 sequence is CASVVGRFSGNTIYF. DNA of the CDR3: TGTGCCAGCGTCGTCGGGAGATTCTCTGGAAACACCATATATTTT.

At least ten counts were recorded for this clonotype. This rearrangement joins TRBV12-3 or TRBV12-4 to TRBJ2-1; no reliable D call. V was cut by 7 bases and J by 5 bases, with 15 bases left in between. The CDR3 runs to 14 residues. The CDR3 nucleotides are TGTGCCAGCAATCCTCCAGGCGCCAACAATGAGCAGTTCTTC. As protein: CASNPPGANNEQFF.

This clonotype showed up many times. The chain links TRBV7-8 to TRBJ2-3; D may be TRBD1 (5 bases). Germline-derived CDR1 and CDR2 are SGHVS and FQNEAQ. CDR3 length: 17 amino acids. Trimming removed 2 bases at V and 2 bases at J, with 17 bases between. The CDR3 here is CASSLTGGQTLTDTQYF. CDR3 nucleotides: TGTGCCAGCAGCTTAACAGGCGGCCAAACCCTCACAGATACGCAGTATTTT.

The rearrangement links TRBV5-1 to TRBJ2-1; D is uncertain. CDR3 length: 11 residues. V lost 2 bases to trimming and J lost 9 bases, with 6 bases between them. The germline V gene has CDR1 SGHRS and CDR2 YFSETQ. The CDR3 region has the DNA TGCGCCAGCAGCTTTTCGTTTGAGCAGTTCTTC. Translating it yields CASSFSFEQFF. Variable domain in full (rest from reference TRBV5-1 and TRBJ2-1): KAGVTQTPRYLIKTRGQQVTLSCSPISGHRSVSWYQQTPGQGLQFLFEYFSETQRNKGNFPGRFSGRQFSNSRSEMNVSTLELGDSALYLCASSFSFEQFFGPGTRLTVL.

This clonotype was found a few times. The rearrangement joins TRBV3-1 to TRBJ2-1; 7 nucleotides line up with TRBD2. The CDR3 is 14 residues long. The trim removed 5 bases at V and 6 bases at J, leaving 7 bases unmatched. The germline gives CDR1 LGHDT, CDR2 YNNKEL (reference sequence). The CDR3: CASSLSGEGNEQFF. CDR3 bases: TGTGCCAGCAGCTTAAGCGGGGAGGGCAATGAGCAGTTCTTC.

This clonotype was counted at least ten times. The chain has TRBV28 and TRBJ1-4; D gene ambiguous. There are 14 residues in the CDR3. V was shortened by 3 bases and J by 6 bases, with 11 bases between the two germline ends. CDR1 is MDHEN, CDR2 SYDVKM, per germline. The CDR3 sequence is CASSLRPSYEKLFF. The CDR3 DNA sequence: TGTGCCAGCAGTTTGCGCCCTTCTTATGAAAAACTGTTTTTT.

This clonotype showed up just a few times. The rearrangement joins TRBV2 to TRBJ1-1, with D possibly being TRBD1 (5 bases). The CDR3 has 15 amino acids. Germline V gives CDR1 SNHLY, CDR2 FYNNEI. Trimming stripped 3 bases from V and 6 bases from J, with 17 bases between. The CDR3 DNA sequence: TGTGCCAGCAGTGATTTTCCAGGGCCGAGCGCTGAAGCTTTCTTT. Amino acid sequence: CASSDFPGPSAEAFF.

For this clonotype: A much larger clone differs from this one at a single base, so this may be a read error. This rearrangement joins TRBV20-1 to TRBJ2-1; D is uncertain. The germline gives CDR1 DFQATT, CDR2 SNEGSKA (reference sequence). This CDR3 spans 12 amino acids. CDR3 bases: TGCAGGGCCCCCCGGCGGCAGGATGAGCAGTTCTTC. It is translated as CRAPRRQDEQFF.

The CDR3 reads CASSYSPTGVSEKLFF. CDR3 nucleotides: TGTGCCAGCAGCTACAGTCCAACAGGGGTCTCGGAAAAACTGTTTTTT. The rearrangement uses TRBV6-5 and TRBJ1-4, with TRBD1 identical over 7 bases. CDR1 MNHEY and CDR2 SVGAGI come from the germline V gene. The V and J ends lost 6 bases and 8 bases, in that order; junction bases with no gene match: 15. This CDR3 is built from 16 residues.

Concerning this clonotype: The junction differs from germline at one of its ends, possibly a read error. The V and J genes are TRBV5-4 and TRBJ1-6; D is ambiguous. The CDR3 spans 14 residues. CDR1 and CDR2 from the germline V gene are SGHNT and YYREEE (reference sequence). The CDR3 here is CASSLGIYNSPIHF. For the CDR3, the DNA is TGTGCCAGCAGTCTCGGGATTTATAATTCACCCATCCACTTT.

This sequence joins TRBV25-1 and TRBJ2-2, with TRBD1 matching over 8 bases. The CDR3 contains 14 residues. The V segment lost 6 bases and the J segment 5 bases; nucleotides outside the gene matches: 5. Germline loops: CDR1 MGHDK, CDR2 SYGVNS. The DNA for the CDR3 is TGTGCCAGCAGCAGGACAGGGTGGACCGGGGAGCTGTTTTTT. This encodes CASSRTGWTGELFF.

By share of the sample, this clonotype is medium-sized. The chain uses TRBV13 and TRBJ2-3; D gene uncertain. Germline CDR1 and CDR2: PRHDT and FYEKMQ (reference sequence). Trimming removed 3 bases at V and 0 bases at J, with 4 bases between. The CDR3 sequence is 13 residues long. CDR3 sequence: CASSFSSTDTQYF. The CDR3 DNA reads as TGTGCCAGCAGCTTCTCCAGCACAGATACGCAGTATTTT.

As for this clonotype: A much larger clone differs from this one at a single base, so this may be a read error. The CDR3 region is CASSPVGFTEDFF. CDR3 nucleotide sequence: TGTGCCAGCAGCCCTGTGGGGTTCACTGAAGATTTCTTT. V and J are TRBV27 and TRBJ1-1, with D hard to call. Germline-derived CDR1 and CDR2 are MNHEY and SMNVEV (reference sequence). CDR3 length: 13 amino acids.

The V gene is TRBV9, the J gene TRBJ1-2; TRBD1 is a possible D gene (5 bases). This CDR3 spans 14 amino acids. Germline values: CDR1 SGDLS, CDR2 YYNGEE. Between the trimmed V and J ends, which lost 4 bases and 8 bases, there was a span of 18 bases. The CDR3 is CASSSRARGYGYTF. The CDR3 DNA reads as TGTGCCAGCAGCTCACGGGCAAGGGGTTACGGCTACACCTTC. The complete variable domain, with remaining parts taken from reference TRBV9 and TRBJ1-2, reads DSGVTQTPKHLITATGQRVTLRCSPRSGDLSVYWYQQSLDQGLQFLIQYYNGEERAKGNILERFSAQQFPDLHSELNLSSLELGDSALYFCASSSRARGYGYTFGSGTRLTVV.

The table lists this clonotype with a few counts. The chain joins TRBV6-5 to TRBJ1-5; D remains unclear. The germline V gene has CDR1 MNHEY and CDR2 SVGAGI. The CDR3 length is 14 residues. V was pared by 0 bases and J by 3 bases, with 6 bases between. The chain's CDR3 is CASSYSRYNQPQHF. For the CDR3, the DNA is TGTGCCAGCAGTTACTCAAGGTACAATCAGCCCCAGCATTTT.

This clonotype was seen more than once but under ten times. V usage is TRBV27 and J usage is TRBJ2-7; TRBD1 or TRBD2 may be the D gene (6 bases each). Germline V gives CDR1 MNHEY, CDR2 SMNVEV (reference sequence). The germline V and J ends were trimmed by 6 bases and 3 bases, with 18 bases remaining between them. The CDR3 is 15 amino acids. Here the CDR3 reads CASSPGRGPYYEQYF. In nucleotides, the CDR3 is TGTGCCAGCAGCCCTGGTCGGGGGCCCTACTACGAGCAGTACTTC.

This clonotype was detected many times. The CDR3 reads CASSLGPLGVNTEAFF. DNA of the CDR3: TGTGCCAGCAGCTTAGGTCCACTAGGGGTGAACACTGAAGCTTTCTTT. The gene calls are TRBV7-9 and TRBJ1-1; D possibly corresponds to TRBD1 (5 bases). Trimming removed 1 base from V and 0 bases from J, with 12 bases in between. CDR3 length: 16 amino acids. Looked up from germline, CDR1 is SEHNR and CDR2 is FQNEAQ (reference sequence).

This clonotype has at least ten counts. The chain has TRBV7-3 and TRBJ2-1; 9 bases fit TRBD1. Trimming took 4 bases from V and 0 from J; bases not matched to a gene: 4. Germline CDR1 is SGHTA and CDR2 is FQGTGA. The CDR3 has 16 amino acids. The CDR3 is CASSSDRGSSYNEQFF. The CDR3 coding sequence is TGTGCCAGCAGCTCCGACAGGGGGAGCTCCTACAATGAGCAGTTCTTC.